This TCR beta chain originates from a study of memory CD8 T cells in hepatitis C reinfection. Study-wide background: Between 12 and 24 weeks after reinfection detection, late samples were drawn.

The data were produced by immunoSEQ multiplex PCR, yet TCRdb's version contains in-frame clones alone and is incomplete. Of tens of thousands of clones listed, about 91% are singletons. The time point denotes: late/post reinfection, 12 to 24 weeks after detection. Sorted cells were sequenced directly ex vivo without any in vitro expansion. The sequence derives from a young man with hepatitis C virus infection. Source material: naive CD8+ T cells sorted from blood.

The CDR3 spells CASSHIVTGGGGNTIYF. Written as DNA, the CDR3 is TGCGCCAGCAGCCATATCGTCACAGGGGGCGGTGGAAACACCATATATTTT. The chain combines TRBV4-3 with TRBJ1-3, with 9 bases identical to TRBD1. V was clipped by 3 bases and J by 3 bases; unmatched bases: 9. Germline V gene lookup returns CDR1 LGHNA and CDR2 YSLEER. The CDR3 sequence is 17 residues long.